This TCR beta chain derives from a study of blood T cell repertoires in COVID-19. Using immunoSEQ multiplex PCR, the repertoire was profiled, and TCRdb retains in-frame clones only, with some absent. The repertoire includes some 100,000 clones, approximately 80% of them detected once, and roughly 6.2% sits in the top ten. The CDR3 is 18 amino acids. Germline V gives CDR1 SQVTM, CDR2 ANQGSEA. Between the trimmed V and J ends, which lost 3 bases and 5 bases, there was a span of 28 bases. The TCR sequence derives from a man between 65 and 85 years old with acute or convalescent COVID-19. The rearrangement joins TRBV29-1 to TRBJ1-1, with TRBD1 as a possible D gene (5 bases). Sequencing input: peripheral blood. CDR3 coding DNA: TGCAGCGTTGAGGGGGGGATGGGGAGGAAACTAAAGGAGACTGAAGCTTTCTTT. Residues: CSVEGGMGRKLKETEAFF.